This T cell receptor (beta chain) was retrieved from a study of T-cell reconstitution after alpha-beta-depleted transplantation in children. Study-wide results and limits: By about two months after transplant, alpha-beta T cells reportedly arose from several hundred graft clones that had expanded. From newly produced T cells came most of the T-cell counts and diversity one year after transplant.

For TCRbeta, the library was prepared with unique molecular identifiers. One entry per CDR3 protein results from TCRdb running MiXCR on the PCR reads. The repertoire includes 700,000 to 950,000 distinct CDR3 sequences, roughly 15% of them detected once, and just under 5% sits in the top ten. About this clonotype itself: Its antigen is not known.

This sequence originates from a male patient younger than 18 who had a stem cell transplant for acute lymphoblastic leukemia, so the T cells may come from the graft donor. The sequenced sample was PBMCs, mostly from graft donor cells, obtained 360 days after TCRalphabeta/CD19-depleted stem cell transplant.

CDR3 DNA sequence: TGTGCCAGCAGTTTCTATGTGTACGGGGCCAACGTCCTGACTTTC. This codes for CASSFYVYGANVLTF. J is TRBJ2-6 and V is TRBV12-3 or TRBV12-4; D not certain. The CDR3 runs 15 residues. V shed 3 bases and J shed 4 bases, with 10 bases lying between them.